A selection of T cell receptor beta chains follows, all from one sample in a study of blood T cell repertoires in COVID-19. Here immunoSEQ multiplex PCR was the method, and the copy in TCRdb shows in-frame clones only, minus some. The table includes fewer than 300,000 clones, around nine tenths detected once. Specimen: PBMCs or T cells enriched from blood (not recorded which). All receptors derive from a woman aged 30 to 39 who had recovered from COVID-19. Each CDR3 is given with its conserved first and last residue. The order of the fields is CDR3 protein, CDR3 DNA, J gene, V gene, D gene, clone size. A D gene is named only where the DNA matches it firmly. The size field is filled for only some rows; it gives once, few, many or a size class.

CATRQGPNNEQFF | TGTGCCACCCGACAGGGTCCCAACAATGAGCAGTTCTTC | TRBJ2-1 | TRBV6-5 | TRBD1 | .
CASSYRADYEQYF | TGTGCCAGCAGTTATAGAGCGGATTACGAGCAGTACTTC | TRBJ2-7 | TRBV27 | . | .
CASRRETRGLNEQFF | TGTGCCAGCAGGCGGGAGACACGGGGGCTCAATGAGCAGTTCTTC | TRBJ2-1 | TRBV2 | . | .
CASSLEGGTYEQYF | TGCGCCAGCAGCTTAGAGGGAGGTACCTACGAGCAGTACTTC | TRBJ2-7 | TRBV5-1 | . | .
CASSYSGQINQPQHF | TGTGCCAGCAGTTACTCGGGACAGATCAATCAGCCCCAGCATTTT | TRBJ1-5 | TRBV6-5 | TRBD1 | .
CASSVATDRGNTEAFF | TGTGCCAGCAGCGTAGCCACAGACAGGGGGAACACTGAAGCTTTCTTT | TRBJ1-1 | TRBV9 | TRBD1 | .
CASTLAGGEQFF | TGTGCCAGCACCCTAGCGGGAGGTGAGCAGTTCTTC | TRBJ2-1 | TRBV3-1/TRBV3-2 | TRBD2 | once
CASSQAGAVGELFF | TGTGCCAGCAGCCAAGCGGGGGCGGTCGGGGAGCTGTTTTTT | TRBJ2-2 | TRBV7-3 | TRBD2 | .
CSVKQGGNYGYTF | TGCAGCGTTAAACAGGGCGGAAACTATGGCTACACCTTC | TRBJ1-2 | TRBV29-1 | . | .
CASSARDRGNYEQYF | TGTGCCAGCAGCGCGCGGGACAGGGGGAACTACGAGCAGTACTTC | TRBJ2-7 | TRBV13 | TRBD1 | .
CASKTSGSGPETQYF | TGCGCCAGCAAGACTAGCGGGAGTGGTCCAGAGACCCAGTACTTC | TRBJ2-5 | TRBV10-2 | TRBD2 | .
CASMQSNTIYF | TGTGCCAGCATGCAGTCGAACACCATATATTTT | TRBJ1-3 | TRBV3-1/TRBV3-2 | . | .
CASSPREGPYEQYF | TGTGCCAGCAGCCCCCGGGAAGGGCCCTACGAGCAGTACTTC | TRBJ2-7 | TRBV7-9 | . | few
CASSFWGDSYEQYF | TGTGCCAGCAGTTTCTGGGGGGACTCCTACGAGCAGTACTTC | TRBJ2-7 | TRBV27 | . | .
CASGTVPPTAAYEQYF | TGCGCCAGCGGTACCGTCCCTCCAACAGCCGCCTACGAGCAGTACTTC | TRBJ2-7 | TRBV5-1 | . | .
CATSDLPTAFLDRIYEQYF | TGTGCCACCAGTGATTTGCCGACCGCCTTTTTGGACAGAATCTACGAGCAGTACTTC | TRBJ2-7 | TRBV24-1 | . | .
CASSIGDSSSQPQHF | TGTGCCAGTAGTATTGGGGACAGTTCTTCCCAGCCCCAGCATTTT | TRBJ1-5 | TRBV19 | TRBD1 | once
CASSLVLGGGNSPLHF | TGTGCCAGCAGCTTAGTCCTCGGAGGCGGAAATTCACCCCTCCACTTT | TRBJ1-6 | TRBV7-9 | . | .
CASSQDLDRGRLETQYF | TGTGCCAGCAGCCAAGATCTAGACAGGGGTCGTTTAGAGACCCAGTACTTC | TRBJ2-5 | TRBV3-1/TRBV3-2 | TRBD1 | .
CASSPGQTFNQPQHF | TGTGCCAGCTCACCGGGACAGACCTTTAATCAGCCCCAGCATTTT | TRBJ1-5 | TRBV18 | TRBD1 | .
CAWTQGMDNEKLFF | TGTGCCTGGACCCAGGGGATGGATAATGAAAAACTGTTTTTT | TRBJ1-4 | TRBV30 | . | .
CASSYGSFQETQYF | TGTGCCAGCAGTTACGGTAGCTTCCAAGAGACCCAGTACTTC | TRBJ2-5 | TRBV6-5 | . | .
CSVGLARYEQYF | TGCAGCGTTGGACTAGCCCGCTACGAGCAGTACTTC | TRBJ2-7 | TRBV29-1 | TRBD2 | once
CASSGNRGSYEQYF | TGTGCCAGCAGTGGAAACAGGGGGTCGTACGAGCAGTACTTC | TRBJ2-7 | TRBV27 | TRBD1 | many
CASSRRPGLYGYTF | TGTGCCAGCAGCCGCCGACCGGGACTCTATGGCTACACCTTC | TRBJ1-2 | TRBV28 | . | few
CASGTDSNQPQHF | TGCGCCAGCGGGACAGATAGCAATCAGCCCCAGCATTTT | TRBJ1-5 | TRBV10-1 | TRBD1 | .
CASSPLGQGENSPLHF | TGTGCCAGCAGTCCCCTGGGACAGGGGGAAAATTCACCCCTCCACTTT | TRBJ1-6 | TRBV6-2/TRBV6-3 | TRBD1 | .
CASSLSPPASGGQETQYF | TGTGCCAGCAGTTTATCTCCACCTGCTAGCGGGGGCCAAGAGACCCAGTACTTC | TRBJ2-5 | TRBV27 | TRBD2 | .
CASSLTGTGLRGNQPQHF | TGTGCCAGCAGTCTTACCGGGACAGGGTTGAGAGGCAATCAGCCCCAGCATTTT | TRBJ1-5 | TRBV28 | TRBD1 | .
CASSLAPSGRYQETQYF | TGTGCCAGCAGCTTAGCGCCTAGCGGGAGGTACCAAGAGACCCAGTACTTC | TRBJ2-5 | TRBV7-2 | TRBD2 | .
CASSRENYGYTF | TGTGCCAGCTCCCGCGAAAACTATGGCTACACCTTC | TRBJ1-2 | TRBV18 | . | .
CAIGGLETQYF | TGTGCCATCGGAGGGTTGGAGACCCAGTACTTC | TRBJ2-5 | TRBV10-3 | . | .
CASSPRLAGTYEQYF | TGTGCCAGCAGTCCCCGACTAGCGGGGACCTACGAGCAGTACTTC | TRBJ2-7 | TRBV6-4 | TRBD2 | few
CASSLGLAGATDTQYF | TGTGCCAGCAGTCTGGGACTAGCGGGAGCCACAGATACGCAGTATTTT | TRBJ2-3 | TRBV28 | TRBD2 | .
CASSPMGADQETQYF | TGTGCCAGCAGCCCTATGGGGGCAGACCAAGAGACCCAGTACTTC | TRBJ2-5 | TRBV7-9 | . | once
CSVQQGAGNTIYF | TGCAGCGTGCAACAGGGGGCGGGAAACACCATATATTTT | TRBJ1-3 | TRBV29-1 | TRBD1 | once
CASSLPRDIQYF | TGTGCCAGCAGCCTCCCCAGGGACATTCAGTACTTC | TRBJ2-4 | TRBV21-1 | . | .
CSVGTSAYEQYF | TGCAGCGTGGGGACTAGCGCCTACGAGCAGTACTTC | TRBJ2-7 | TRBV29-1 | TRBD2 | .